This T cell receptor beta chain was captured in a study of T cell repertoires in cytomegalovirus infection. Study-wide context: Epitope selection comprised recently identified HLA-C-restricted CMV epitopes and well-studied HLA-B-restricted CMV epitopes. The public TCR beta signatures pointed to both CMV infection and matching HLA type.

MiXCR, applied by TCRdb to the reads, yields one record per CDR3 protein. This table holds some 350,000 distinct CDR3 sequences, 34% found once. Notes on this clonotype: What it binds is not known.

Trimming removed 3 bases at V and 5 bases at J, with 10 bases between. The germline V gene has CDR1 SNHLY and CDR2 FYNNEI. This CDR3 has 13 amino acids. Sequences were derived from cultured PBMCs, sampled from culture after CMV antigen stimulation. This TCR derives from a human donor in good health (CMV status not recorded). Some clones in this sample may be carry-over from other donors' samples. V is TRBV2 and J is TRBJ2-5; D might be TRBD1 (6 bases). CDR3 loop: CASSDGQGETQYF. The CDR3 nucleotides are TGTGCCAGCAGTGACGGGCAGGGGGAGACCCAGTACTTC.